This TCR beta chain is drawn from a study of metastatic and nonmetastatic thyroid tumors (dated by TCRdb to between 2020 and 2021). Context from the whole study: For patients with malignant and with benign thyroid disease, the researchers compared repertoires between peripheral blood samples and tumor or nodule tissue samples. What the study reported, not specific to this receptor: In both blood and tumor samples, malignant tumors were reported to have significantly higher TCR beta diversity than benign nodules.

V and J are trimmed by 1 base and 4 bases, and the gene matches miss 3 bases of the junction. Sequences LGHDT (CDR1) and YNNKEL (CDR2) are obtained from the germline V gene (reference sequence). There are 14 amino acids in the CDR3, from cysteine to phenylalanine inclusive. Only the CDR3 portion is preserved as DNA: 42 bases, with reading frame beginning at the first base. This clone was seen at least ten times. It lacks a known antigen. No base qualities exist here, and no much larger clone lies one base off it. Library preparation was by PCR. For sequencing, an Illumina HiSeq 4000 was employed. High-throughput sequencing was used to profile the TCR beta-chain CDR3 region of every patient. The study's processing was this. CDR3 differences across clinicopathological groups were used to build a classifier for discriminating distant-metastatic papillary thyroid cancer patients. The Shannon index was used to assess repertoire diversity, and the Morisita-Horn index was used to assess tumor-blood repertoire similarity. The public reads were reanalyzed by TCRdb: fastp trimming at Q25, MiXCR alignment, in-frame beta chains only. V and J calls and clone size were set by TCRdb, not the authors. Recorded for this sample are roughly 65,000 clones; 13% to 15% of them occurred a single time. The ten largest make up approximately 7% of the sample.

No treatment had been received by any patient before thyroid surgery. Patient clinical samples collected from the early 2010s to the late 2010s were retrospectively analysed using T-cell receptor beta sequencing. The chain uses TRBV3-1 and TRBJ2-7, with TRBD1 identical over 8 junction bases. The sequence was obtained from a male donor with papillary thyroid cancer or a benign thyroid nodule (not recorded which). Some clones in this sample may be carry-over from other donors' samples. The sequenced sample was blood. CDR3 protein: CASSQGRGPYEQYF. The base sequence is TGTGCCAGCAGCCAAGGCAGGGGGCCTTACGAGCAGTACTTC.